The next 26 T cell receptor beta chains were all read from a single sample in a study of shared T cell receptors in the human thymus. Some clones are missing from TCRdb's copy, which holds only in-frame ones; the method was immunoSEQ multiplex PCR. The table shows around 730,000 clones, with 75% to 90% occurring only once. The sample was also linked to a second study, of human thymus T cells.

The sample comprised thymocytes. These receptors all come from a girl under three years old with a congenital heart defect.

This clone showed up just a few times. The rearrangement uses TRBV13 and TRBJ1-2; 9 bases line up with TRBD1. Germline assignment: CDR1 PRHDT and CDR2 FYEKMQ (reference sequence). The CDR3 totals 17 residues. Trimming removed 4 bases from V and 2 bases from J; junction bases left unmatched: 11. CDR3 region: CASSSNSGTGKNYGYTF. CDR3 coding DNA: TGTGCCAGCAGCTCAAATTCCGGGACAGGGAAAAACTATGGCTACACCTTC.

J is TRBJ1-3 and V is TRBV5-1; 9 bases are a match to TRBD1. This CDR3 region has 17 residues. The V gene end was trimmed by 3 bases and the J gene end by 1 base; junction bases not matched to a gene: 8. CDR1 and CDR2 from the germline V gene are SGHRS and YFSETQ. The CDR3 region is CASSSTSDRGSGNTIYF. In DNA form, the CDR3 reads TGCGCCAGCAGCTCCACATCCGACAGGGGGTCTGGAAACACCATATATTTT.

The rearrangement uses TRBV5-6 and TRBJ2-3, with D tentatively TRBD1 (5 bases). The germline CDR1 and CDR2 sequences are SGHDT and YYEEEE. This CDR3 region has 13 residues. V was clipped by 4 bases and J by 7 bases, with 13 bases between them. The CDR3 nucleotides read TGTGCCAGCAGCCTCCGGACACCAAATACGCAGTATTTT. Amino acid sequence: CASSLRTPNTQYF. Full variable domain (missing parts from reference TRBV5-6 and TRBJ2-3): DAGVTQSPTHLIKTRGQQVTLRCSPKSGHDTVSWYQQALGQGPQFIFQYYEEEERQRGNFPDRFSGHQFPNYSSELNVNALLLGDSALYLCASSLRTPNTQYFGPGTRLTVL.

The chain is built from TRBV30 and TRBJ2-5, with D possibly TRBD2 on 6 matching bases. The length of the CDR3 is 16 residues. Trimming stripped 0 bases from V and 5 bases from J, with 19 bases between. The germline V gene encodes CDR1 GTSNPN and CDR2 SVGIG (reference sequence). Here the CDR3 reads CAWSVNRPSGRETQYF. CDR3 nucleotide sequence: TGTGCCTGGAGTGTGAATAGGCCAAGCGGGCGGGAGACCCAGTACTTC. The whole variable domain, filled in from reference TRBV30 and TRBJ2-5, reads SQTIHQWPATLVQPVGSPLSLECTVEGTSNPNLYWYRQAAGRGLQLLFYSVGIGQISSEVPQNLSASRPQDRQFILSSKKLLLSDSGFYLCAWSVNRPSGRETQYFGPGTRLLVL.

This chain uses TRBV7-8 with TRBJ1-1; D remains ambiguous. Trimming left V 1 base short and J 4 bases short, with 4 bases between. CDR1 SGHVS and CDR2 FQNEAQ come from the germline V gene. CDR3 length: 12 amino acids. DNA for the CDR3: TGTGCCAGCAGCTTAGTTCGCACTGAAGCTTTCTTT. Translating gives CASSLVRTEAFF. The full variable domain, rest sourced from reference TRBV7-8 and TRBJ1-1, is GAGVSQSPRYKVAKRGQDVALRCDPISGHVSLFWYQQALGQGPEFLTYFQNEAQLDKSGLPSDRFFAERPEGSVSTLKIQRTQQEDSAVYLCASSLVRTEAFFGQGTRLTVV.

The gene calls are TRBV19 and TRBJ1-5; D perhaps matches TRBD1 (5 bases). CDR3 length equals 14 residues. CDR1 and CDR2 from the germline V gene are LNHDA and SQIVND (reference sequence). V lost 7 bases and J lost 0, with 10 bases in between. CDR3 sequence: CASNDRHSNQPQHF. The CDR3 DNA reads as TGTGCCAGTAATGACAGACATAGCAATCAGCCCCAGCATTTT.

Here the CDR3 DNA reads TGTGCCAGCAACAATCAGGGGCGAGGAAACATTCAGTACTTC. It yields the protein CASNNQGRGNIQYF. This rearrangement joins TRBV7-9 to TRBJ2-4, with D possibly matching TRBD1 (6 bases). Trimming stripped 7 bases from V and 6 bases from J, with 16 bases between. The CDR3 has 14 amino acids. Germline lookup yields CDR1 SEHNR and CDR2 FQNEAQ (reference sequence).

This clone was counted only a few times. The chain uses TRBV4-3 and TRBJ2-5, with a weak D call TRBD2 (7 bases). The CDR3 spans 16 residues. Trimming left V 3 bases short and J 2 bases short, with 16 bases between. Germline V gene lookup returns CDR1 LGHNA and CDR2 YSLEER. CDR3 in amino acids: CASSHYNGGRQETQYF. DNA for the CDR3: TGCGCCAGCAGCCATTATAACGGGGGGCGTCAAGAGACCCAGTACTTC.

This clone was seen a single time. At the DNA level, this CDR3 is encoded by other sequences in the same sample as well. The chain couples TRBV6-5 to TRBJ1-3; the match to TRBD1 covers 7 bases. The germline CDR1 and CDR2 sequences are MNHEY and SVGAGI. The J segment lost 3 bases and the V segment lost 2 bases, leaving 4 bases of the junction unmatched. This CDR3 region has 15 residues. The CDR3 spells CASSYGTEDGNTIYF. The CDR3 bases are TGTGCCAGCAGTTACGGGACAGAAGATGGAAACACCATATATTTT.

This chain joins TRBV6-1 and TRBJ2-3; no definite D call. V dropped 10 bases and J dropped 1 base, with 6 bases sitting between them. This CDR3 has 11 amino acids. The germline CDR1 and CDR2 sequences are MNHNS and SASEGT. In nucleotides, the CDR3 is TGTGCCATATCTCGCACAGATACGCAGTATTTT. As protein: CAISRTDTQYF.

This clone has a single count. This rearrangement joins TRBV5-5 to TRBJ1-2; TRBD1 might be the D (5 bases). From germline, CDR1 is SGHKS and CDR2 YYEKEE (reference sequence). The CDR3 runs 17 residues. V was shortened by 2 bases and J by 3 bases, with 20 bases between the two germline ends. As DNA, the CDR3 is TGTGCCAGCAGCTTAGTGTCGCGGGGCAGGGAAGACTATGGCTACACCTTC. Its translation: CASSLVSRGREDYGYTF.

The chain uses TRBV18 and TRBJ1-1; 7 positions agree with TRBD1. The CDR3 consists of 16 residues. Losses at the gene ends were 3 bases for V and 2 bases for J; bases not matched to a gene: 9. The germline gives CDR1 KGHSH, CDR2 LQKENI. The CDR3: CASSPPETGPNTEAFF. The CDR3 nucleotides are TGTGCCAGCTCACCCCCCGAGACAGGGCCTAACACTGAAGCTTTCTTT.

The rearrangement joins TRBV28 to TRBJ2-7; 10 nucleotides match TRBD1. The junction had 14 bases not matched to a gene; V was cut back by 6 bases and J by 6 bases. The length of the CDR3 is 16 residues. Germline CDR1 is MDHEN and CDR2 is SYDVKM. CDR3 DNA: TGTGCCAGCAGCCTACCCGGGACAGGGGCCATTGGCGAGCAGTACTTC. Encoded protein: CASSLPGTGAIGEQYF. Filled out from reference TRBV28 and TRBJ2-7, the complete variable domain reads DVKVTQSSRYLVKRTGEKVFLECVQDMDHENMFWYRQDPGLGLRLIYFSYDVKMKEKGDIPEGYSVSREKKERFSLILESASTNQTSMYLCASSLPGTGAIGEQYFGPGTRLTVT.

Turning to this clone: Other nucleotide sequences from this sample produce the same CDR3. V is TRBV18 and J is TRBJ1-6; 8 bases are shared with TRBD1. The length of the CDR3 is 18 residues. Per germline, CDR1 KGHSH and CDR2 LQKENI. V trimming: 2 bases; J trimming: 0 bases; junction bases outside the gene matches: 6. DNA for the CDR3: TGTGCCAGCTCACCAGAGCCGACAGGGGACTCCTATAATTCACCCCTCCACTTT. Translation gives CASSPEPTGDSYNSPLHF.

The chain couples TRBV5-1 to TRBJ1-1, with a tentative D call TRBD1 (6 bases). Germline-derived CDR1 and CDR2 are SGHRS and YFSETQ. This CDR3 comprises 17 residues. Trimming left V 1 base short and J 1 base short, with 17 bases between. CDR3 nucleotides: TGCGCCAGCAGCTTGTTCAGGGGTAGAGGTGGGAACACTGAAGCTTTCTTT. It is translated as CASSLFRGRGGNTEAFF.

About this clone itself: It is unclear where the CDR3 begins or ends on the DNA, so no DNA is shown, and the CDR3 is as TCRdb lists it. CDR3 region: CASSDLRWPVGPGQGASNTEAFF. This sequence joins TRBV2 and TRBJ1-1; the DNA was not compared with TRBD1, the D call given in the table. The CDR3 is 23 residues long, counting both termini. Germline V gene lookup returns CDR1 SNHLY and CDR2 FYNNEI.

This chain uses TRBV5-4 with TRBJ1-2, with a weak D call TRBD1 (6 bases). The CDR3 is 17 residues long. The V and J ends lost 7 bases and 8 bases respectively, with 30 bases between them. Germline V gene sequence: CDR1 SGHNT, CDR2 YYREEE (reference sequence). The CDR3 sequence: CASSVAQKAPAQGGYTF. CDR3 DNA: TGTGCCAGCTCTGTGGCCCAAAAGGCTCCGGCGCAGGGGGGCTACACCTTC. The variable domain in full, with the rest retrieved from reference TRBV5-4 and TRBJ1-2, is ETGVTQSPTHLIKTRGQQVTLRCSSQSGHNTVSWYQQALGQGPQFIFQYYREEENGRGNFPPRFSGLQFPNYSSELNVNALELDDSALYLCASSVAQKAPAQGGYTFGSGTRLTVV.

This chain links TRBV5-4 with TRBJ2-3; 12 nucleotides match TRBD2. The V segment lost 5 bases and the J segment 9 bases; nucleotides outside the gene matches: 1. The CDR3 totals 12 residues. In germline, CDR1 is SGHNT, CDR2 YYREEE (reference sequence). This CDR3 reads CASSLAGGTQYF. CDR3 bases: TGTGCCAGCAGTCTAGCGGGGGGGACGCAGTATTTT.

The rearrangement uses TRBV28 and TRBJ1-1; TRBD1 might be the D (5 bases). The CDR3 contains 15 residues. The V end was cut by 6 bases, the J end by 5 bases, with 19 bases between. Germline CDR1 reads MDHEN; CDR2 reads SYDVKM. The DNA of the CDR3 is TGTGCCAGCAGACCCCCGACGGGGGTGCCAACTGAAGCTTTCTTT. It encodes CASRPPTGVPTEAFF.

This chain connects TRBV4-1 to TRBJ1-3; 8 positions match TRBD1. Germline V CDR1 and CDR2: MGHRA, YSYEKL. The CDR3 has 16 residues. V gave up 0 bases and J gave up 2 bases; unmatched junction bases: 3. For the CDR3, the DNA is TGCGCCAGCAGCCAAGATGAGACAGGGGCTGGAAACACCATATATTTT. This codes for CASSQDETGAGNTIYF.

The chain links TRBV5-4 to TRBJ1-1, with D unresolved. Germline V gives CDR1 SGHNT, CDR2 YYREEE (reference sequence). The CDR3 is 15 amino acids. V was trimmed by 0 bases and J by 0 bases, leaving 9 bases between them. CDR3 in amino acids: CASSLGALVNTEAFF. CDR3 nucleotides: TGTGCCAGCAGCTTGGGGGCTCTGGTGAACACTGAAGCTTTCTTT.

The J gene is TRBJ2-7, the V gene TRBV5-4; possibly TRBD2 for D (6 bases). This CDR3 has 15 amino acids. V lost 4 bases and J lost 0, with 14 bases in between. Germline CDR1 reads SGHNT; CDR2 reads YYREEE (reference sequence). The CDR3 protein is CASSLGGSPSYEQYF. DNA of the CDR3: TGTGCCAGCAGCCTCGGAGGGAGCCCCTCCTACGAGCAGTACTTC.

The rearrangement joins TRBV4-2 to TRBJ1-1; D unclear. Trimming shortened V by 0 bases and J by 6 bases, and 14 bases separated the two germline ends. CDR3 length: 15 residues. Germline V gene lookup returns CDR1 LGHNA and CDR2 YNFKEQ. CDR3 in amino acids: CASSQDGKGSAEAFF. In nucleotides, the CDR3 is TGTGCCAGCAGCCAAGATGGCAAAGGGAGCGCTGAAGCTTTCTTT.

This chain uses TRBV30 with TRBJ1-5; 8 bases are a match to TRBD1. Germline V gene lookup returns CDR1 GTSNPN and CDR2 SVGIG (reference sequence). The CDR3 runs 17 residues. The trim removed 2 bases at V and 5 bases at J, leaving 14 bases unmatched. The CDR3 nucleotides read TGTGCCTGGAGTCCGGGGCCCAGGGGGCTCGCAGATCAGCCCCAGCATTTT. It specifies CAWSPGPRGLADQPQHF.

J is TRBJ2-2 and V is TRBV4-3; possibly TRBD2 for D (6 bases). The V end was cut by 0 bases, the J end by 2 bases, with 19 bases between. In germline, CDR1 is LGHNA, CDR2 YSLEER. CDR3 length: 19 residues. This CDR3 reads CASSQDMEVGGLNTGELFF. For the CDR3, the DNA is TGCGCCAGCAGCCAAGACATGGAAGTCGGGGGACTTAACACCGGGGAGCTGTTTTTT.

This rearrangement joins TRBV9 to TRBJ2-3, with 13 nucleotides matching TRBD2. With V trimmed by 0 bases and J by 1 base, 8 bases remained unmatched. CDR3 length equals 19 residues. Germline CDR1 and CDR2: SGDLS and YYNGEE. The CDR3 DNA sequence: TGTGCCAGCAGCGTAGATCCTAGACTAGCGGGGGGAGGCACAGATACGCAGTATTTT. Protein: CASSVDPRLAGGGTDTQYF.